One sample yielded the 12 T cell receptor beta chains listed below, sequenced in a study of spatial heterogeneity in lung cancer. Study-wide results and caveats: The number of expanded tumor alpha and beta chains correlated with mutation number.

Their specific antigens are unknown. TCRdb analysed the 5' RACE reads with MiXCR anew, one entry per CDR3 protein. The sample gives a few thousand distinct CDR3 sequences, around 6% of which show up once; around 15% is in the top ten. Sample time point: sample taken at primary tumor resection. This material consisted of lung tumor tissue, taken at surgery. These receptors were collected from a female donor with early-stage non-small cell lung cancer.

By share, this clonotype counts as medium-sized. The V gene is TRBV5-1, the J gene TRBJ2-4, with no clear D. The V gene lost 0 bases and the J gene lost 3 bases, with 4 bases spanning the gap. From germline, CDR1 is SGHRS and CDR2 YFSETQ. The CDR3 covers 13 residues. CDR3 in amino acids: CASSLDSKNIQYF. CDR3 nucleotide sequence: TGCGCCAGCAGCTTGGACAGCAAAAACATTCAGTACTTC.

This clonotype counts as medium-sized. This chain connects TRBV28 to TRBJ2-3; D gene ambiguous. This CDR3 spans 14 amino acids. Trimming stripped 3 bases from V and 1 base from J, with 8 bases between. Germline values: CDR1 MDHEN, CDR2 SYDVKM. CDR3 amino acids: CASSFVAGTDTQYF. DNA of the CDR3: TGTGCCAGCAGTTTTGTGGCGGGCACAGATACGCAGTATTTT.

This clonotype is medium-sized by share. The V gene is TRBV14, the J gene TRBJ1-4; D remains ambiguous. This CDR3 has 13 amino acids. The germline V gene encodes CDR1 SGHDN and CDR2 FVKESK. V was trimmed by 10 bases and J by 2 bases, leaving 11 bases between them. CDR3 amino acids: CATSTGTNEKLFF. The CDR3, as DNA: TGTGCCACTTCAACCGGGACTAATGAAAAACTGTTTTTT.

CDR3 sequence: CATSDFPCDRTVQETQYF. The CDR3 nucleotides read TGTGCCACCAGTGATTTCCCATGCGACCGGACAGTCCAAGAGACCCAGTACTTC. This chain links TRBV24-1 with TRBJ2-5; maybe TRBD1 (6 bases). V was trimmed by 1 base and J by 1 base, leaving 18 bases between them. Looked up from germline, CDR1 is KGHDR and CDR2 is SFDVKD. The CDR3 has 18 residues.

In this sample, this clonotype is medium-sized. This rearrangement joins TRBV11-1 to TRBJ2-2; tentatively, D is TRBD1 or TRBD2 (5 bases each). The germline gives CDR1 SGHAT, CDR2 FQDESV (reference sequence). Trimming left V 3 bases short and J 6 bases short, with 14 bases between. The CDR3 has 15 amino acids. CDR3 sequence: CASSLGTGPPGELFF. The DNA of the CDR3 is TGTGCCAGCAGCTTGGGGACGGGACCCCCCGGGGAGCTGTTTTTT.

This clonotype was seen a few times. The chain couples TRBV12-3 or TRBV12-4 to TRBJ1-5, with TRBD1 as a possible D gene (6 bases). Trimming cost V 6 bases and J 6 bases, with 21 bases left between them. The CDR3 extends over 16 amino acids. CDR3 DNA sequence: TGTGCCAGCAGCCCTGGGGGGACACCGTTAGGTCAGCCCCAGCATTTT. Translated, it gives CASSPGGTPLGQPQHF.

In this sample, this clonotype is medium-sized. The chain links TRBV6-2 or TRBV6-3 to TRBJ2-3, with D possibly TRBD1 on 6 matching bases. Germline lookup yields CDR1 MNHEY and CDR2 SVGEGT. Trimming took 6 bases from V and 0 from J, leaving 10 bases between them. This CDR3 has 14 residues. DNA of the CDR3: TGTGCCAGCAGGGGACAATTAAGCACAGATACGCAGTATTTT. This encodes CASRGQLSTDTQYF.

This clonotype came up a few times. A much bigger clone sits one base away, suggesting this may be a read error. The V gene is TRBV10-3, the J gene TRBJ2-1; 8 positions match TRBD1. The V segment lost 5 bases and the J segment 4 bases; nucleotides outside the gene matches: 13. CDR3 length: 17 residues. The germline gives CDR1 ENHRY, CDR2 SYGVKD. Here the CDR3 DNA reads TGTGCCATCAGTAAACCCTATGGACAGGGAGGTTACAATGAGCAGTTCTTC. Protein sequence: CAISKPYGQGGYNEQFF.

This clonotype is medium-sized. The CDR3 reads CASSYSLTGASEQYV. As DNA, the CDR3 is TGTGCCAGCAGTTACTCTCTGACTGGAGCATCCGAGCAGTACGTC. The gene calls are TRBV6-6 and TRBJ2-7, with D uncertain. The CDR3 has 15 residues. With 0 bases removed from V and 6 bases from J, the gap between germline ends came to 15 bases. Germline CDR1 is MNHNY and CDR2 is SVGAGI (reference sequence).

This clonotype is deemed large. The rearrangement uses TRBV20-1 and TRBJ2-3; D possibly corresponds to TRBD1 (6 bases). Germline V gene data show CDR1 as DFQATT and CDR2 as SNEGSKA (reference sequence). V lost 5 bases to trimming and J lost 0 bases, with 12 bases between them. The CDR3 runs 14 residues. CDR3 sequence (DNA): TGCAGTGCTGGGCCAGGACAGAGCACAGATACGCAGTATTTT. Translated, it gives CSAGPGQSTDTQYF.

Sample share makes this clonotype medium-sized. The V call is TRBV2, the J call TRBJ2-5, with D perhaps matching TRBD1 or TRBD2 (5 bases each). Germline CDR1 SNHLY, CDR2 FYNNEI. The CDR3 covers 15 residues. V lost 4 bases and J lost 4, with 16 bases in between. CDR3 loop: CASSAQRTWRETQYF. The CDR3 DNA reads TGTGCCAGCAGTGCCCAGCGGACATGGCGAGAGACCCAGTACTTC.

This clonotype is medium-sized within its sample. This rearrangement joins TRBV28 to TRBJ2-7, with 13 bases that match TRBD2. Germline V gene data show CDR1 as MDHEN and CDR2 as SYDVKM. The CDR3 contains 13 residues. V was clipped by 6 bases and J by 9 bases; unmatched bases: 5. The CDR3 sequence: CASRGTSGTLQYF. CDR3 nucleotide sequence: TGTGCCAGCAGAGGGACTAGCGGGACGCTGCAGTACTTC. The full variable domain, in which reference TRBV28 and TRBJ2-7 provide the parts outside the CDR3, is DVKVTQSSRYLVKRTGEKVFLECVQDMDHENMFWYRQDPGLGLRLIYFSYDVKMKEKGDIPEGYSVSREKKERFSLILESASTNQTSMYLCASRGTSGTLQYFGPGTRLTVT.